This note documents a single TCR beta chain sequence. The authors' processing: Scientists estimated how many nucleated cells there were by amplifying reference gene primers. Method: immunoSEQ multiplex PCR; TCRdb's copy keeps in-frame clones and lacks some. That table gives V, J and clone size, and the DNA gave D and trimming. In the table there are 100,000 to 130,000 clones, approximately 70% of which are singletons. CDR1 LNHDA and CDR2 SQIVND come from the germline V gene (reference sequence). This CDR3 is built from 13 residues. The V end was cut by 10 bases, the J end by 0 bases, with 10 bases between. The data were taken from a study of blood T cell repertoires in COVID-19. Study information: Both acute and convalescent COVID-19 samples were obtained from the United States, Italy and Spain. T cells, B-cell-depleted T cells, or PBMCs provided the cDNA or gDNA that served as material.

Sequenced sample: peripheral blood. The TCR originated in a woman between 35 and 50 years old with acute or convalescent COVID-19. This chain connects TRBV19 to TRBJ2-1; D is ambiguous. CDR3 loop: CATRMSSYNEQFF. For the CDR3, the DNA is TGTGCCACCCGTATGAGCTCCTACAATGAGCAGTTCTTC.